This TCR beta chain was found in a study of immune evolution from preneoplasia to lung adenocarcinoma. Sequencing used immunoSEQ multiplex PCR; TCRdb keeps in-frame clones, though not all of them. The sample includes 30,000 to 45,000 clones, roughly 71% of them seen just once. CDR3 length: 16 amino acids. This clone has a handful of counts. The chain links TRBV21-1 to TRBJ2-5. TRBV21-1 has pseudogene status. The TCR sequence derives from a person aged 55 to 69 with lung adenocarcinoma. The sequencing sample was made of FFPE invasive lung adenocarcinoma tissue. The CDR3 nucleotides read TGTGCCAGCAGCAAAGTTAGGTGTGGCCCGGCGATAACCCAGTACTTC. Residues: CASSKVRCGPAITQYF.